Each of the 17 T cell receptor beta chains below was sequenced from the same sample in a study of identical twins. TCRdb re-called the 5' RACE reads through MiXCR, storing one row per CDR3 protein. The sample shows 600,000 to 850,000 distinct CDR3 sequences, 18% of them seen only once. These data also featured in a second study, about T cells expressing NK-cell markers.

The specimen sequenced was PBMCs. Receptors originate from a woman between 18 and 29 years old in good health.

In this sample, this clonotype turned up a few times. The chain uses TRBV28 and TRBJ1-2; D uncertain. CDR1 and CDR2 from the germline V gene are MDHEN and SYDVKM. The CDR3 totals 14 residues. V was shortened by 4 bases and J by 2 bases, with 11 bases between the two germline ends. The CDR3 region is CASSSQGLNYGYTF. CDR3 sequence (DNA): TGTGCCAGCAGTTCACAAGGCCTCAACTATGGCTACACCTTC.

J is TRBJ2-5 and V is TRBV15; D is unclear. CDR1 is LNHNV and CDR2 is YYDKDF in the germline V gene (reference sequence). The CDR3 loop spans 13 amino acids. The V end lost 0 bases, the J end lost 7 bases, and 9 bases lay between the germline ends. CDR3 protein: CATSRDLEGTQYF. The CDR3 bases are TGTGCCACCAGCAGAGATCTAGAAGGGACCCAGTACTTC.

The chain couples TRBV12-3 or TRBV12-4 to TRBJ2-3; 14 bases match TRBD2. This CDR3 comprises 16 residues. Trimming cost V 5 bases and J 8 bases; bases outside gene matches: 9. This CDR3 is CASSLGLAGALITQYF. The CDR3 coding sequence is TGTGCCAGCAGTCTGGGACTAGCGGGGGCCCTTATTACGCAGTATTTT.

The chain recombines TRBV19 with TRBJ1-1, with 7 bases matching TRBD1. CDR1 is LNHDA, CDR2 SQIVND, per germline (reference sequence). J lost 1 base, V lost 7 bases, and 6 bases had no gene match. This CDR3 region has 14 residues. CDR3 sequence reads: CASTVDRPNTEAFF. The CDR3 DNA is TGTGCCAGTACGGTGGACAGGCCGAACACTGAAGCTTTCTTT.

The gene calls are TRBV5-1 and TRBJ2-1, with 7 bases aligning to TRBD2. With V trimmed by 0 bases and J by 4 bases, 4 bases remained unmatched. The CDR3 covers 15 residues. The germline V gene has CDR1 SGHRS and CDR2 YFSETQ. CDR3 nucleotide sequence: TGCGCCAGCAGCTTGGGGGACTACCTGTACAATGAGCAGTTCTTC. Its protein is CASSLGDYLYNEQFF.

The chain recombines TRBV5-1 with TRBJ2-1; TRBD1 agrees at 7 bases. Germline V gene data show CDR1 as SGHRS and CDR2 as YFSETQ. V lost 4 bases to trimming and J lost 5 bases; unmatched junction nucleotides: 9. The CDR3 has 15 residues. The CDR3 coding sequence is TGCGCCAGCAGCCCCCCTAGGGGGCGTCACAATGAGCAGTTCTTC. Its protein product is CASSPPRGRHNEQFF. Looking up the rest from reference TRBV5-1 and TRBJ2-1 gives the full variable domain: KAGVTQTPRYLIKTRGQQVTLSCSPISGHRSVSWYQQTPGQGLQFLFEYFSETQRNKGNFPGRFSGRQFSNSRSEMNVSTLELGDSALYLCASSPPRGRHNEQFFGPGTRLTVL.

This clonotype appeared once. V usage is TRBV14 and J usage is TRBJ2-7; 14 nucleotides line up with TRBD2. CDR3 size: 17 residues. Germline lookup yields CDR1 SGHDN and CDR2 FVKESK. The J segment lost 4 bases and the V segment lost 0 bases, leaving 5 bases of the junction unmatched. CDR3 amino acids: CASSQEGTSGSGYEQYF. In DNA, the CDR3 is TGTGCCAGCAGCCAAGAAGGGACTAGCGGGAGCGGGTACGAGCAGTACTTC.

The chain carries TRBV6-5 and TRBJ2-2; unclear D gene. Germline-derived CDR1 and CDR2 are MNHEY and SVGAGI. Trimming shortened V by 2 bases and J by 5 bases, and 6 bases separated the two germline ends. There are 13 residues in the CDR3. The DNA for the CDR3 is TGTGCCAGCAGTTACGGGCCTACCGGGGAGCTGTTTTTT. It yields the protein CASSYGPTGELFF.

This sequence joins TRBV12-3 or TRBV12-4 and TRBJ2-3; D possibly uses TRBD1 or TRBD2 (5 bases each). The CDR3 totals 16 residues. Trimming left V 6 bases short and J 0 bases short, with 16 bases between. This CDR3 reads CASSRFKGRSTDTQYF. CDR3 bases: TGTGCCAGCAGCCGATTTAAGGGACGAAGCACAGATACGCAGTATTTT.

This clonotype was found a few times. V gene TRBV13 combines with J gene TRBJ2-7, with TRBD2 matching over 10 bases. This CDR3 region has 15 residues. Germline V gene sequence: CDR1 PRHDT, CDR2 FYEKMQ (reference sequence). V gave up 5 bases and J gave up 4 bases; unmatched junction bases: 8. DNA for the CDR3: TGTGCCAGCAGCCCCGAGAGCGGGAGGGGGTACGAGCAGTACTTC. Its translation: CASSPESGRGYEQYF.

The chain uses TRBV7-9 and TRBJ2-5; D gene ambiguous. Per the germline V gene, CDR1 is SEHNR and CDR2 is FQNEAQ (reference sequence). V lost 7 bases and J lost 9, with 9 bases in between. This CDR3 region has 10 residues. The CDR3: CASTGSAQYF. The CDR3, as DNA: TGTGCCAGCACCGGCTCGGCCCAGTACTTC.

This clonotype was counted only a few times. The chain joins TRBV6-1 to TRBJ1-6; 7 bases are shared with TRBD1. This CDR3 is built from 15 residues. CDR1 MNHNS and CDR2 SASEGT come from the germline V gene. Unmatched junction bases numbered 12, after V lost 11 bases and J lost 5 bases. CDR3 nucleotide sequence: TGTGCCGCAAGGACTGCGGGACAGAATAATTCACCCCTCCACTTT. Its translation: CAARTAGQNNSPLHF.

This clonotype was observed a handful of times. This chain joins TRBV6-1 and TRBJ1-5; D is unclear. The CDR3 covers 14 residues. In germline, CDR1 is MNHNS, CDR2 SASEGT. The ends were cut back, 5 bases at V and 4 bases at J, with 12 bases in the middle. The CDR3 nucleotides read TGTGCCAGCAGTACCGCAGTGGGGAATCAGCCCCAGCATTTT. As protein: CASSTAVGNQPQHF.

This clonotype was found a few times. The chain uses TRBV5-1 and TRBJ1-1, with no clear D. CDR1 SGHRS and CDR2 YFSETQ come from the germline V gene. CDR3 length: 18 residues. V lost 4 bases and J 0 bases, leaving 22 bases between the germline ends. CDR3 residues: CASSPKTEGVLMNTEAFF. The CDR3 coding sequence is TGCGCCAGCAGCCCAAAAACCGAGGGTGTGTTGATGAACACTGAAGCTTTCTTT. The variable domain in full, completed from reference TRBV5-1 and TRBJ1-1, reads KAGVTQTPRYLIKTRGQQVTLSCSPISGHRSVSWYQQTPGQGLQFLFEYFSETQRNKGNFPGRFSGRQFSNSRSEMNVSTLELGDSALYLCASSPKTEGVLMNTEAFFGQGTRLTVV.

This chain uses TRBV5-1 with TRBJ2-3; D possibly corresponds to TRBD2 (5 bases). Trimming left V 4 bases short and J 4 bases short, with 16 bases between. CDR3 length: 15 amino acids. Germline V gene lookup returns CDR1 SGHRS and CDR2 YFSETQ. The CDR3 nucleotides are TGCGCCAGCAGCCCACTAGGCGAGGGCCCAGATACGCAGTATTTT. It translates to CASSPLGEGPDTQYF. Full variable domain (outside the CDR3, taken from reference TRBV5-1 and TRBJ2-3): KAGVTQTPRYLIKTRGQQVTLSCSPISGHRSVSWYQQTPGQGLQFLFEYFSETQRNKGNFPGRFSGRQFSNSRSEMNVSTLELGDSALYLCASSPLGEGPDTQYFGPGTRLTVL.

In its sample, this clonotype was seen many times. The rearrangement links TRBV12-3 or TRBV12-4 to TRBJ1-2; no definite D call. CDR3 length: 14 residues. V shed 6 bases and J shed 7 bases, with 18 bases lying between them. The CDR3 DNA reads as TGTGCCAGCAGCTACGCGGACGGCTCTGGTGGCTACACCTTC. Its protein product is CASSYADGSGGYTF.

This clonotype was picked up a small number of times. This chain links TRBV7-9 with TRBJ2-2; D is undetermined. The CDR3 sequence is 16 residues long. CDR1 is SEHNR, CDR2 FQNEAQ, per germline (reference sequence). The ends were cut back, 0 bases at V and 0 bases at J, with 8 bases in the middle. CDR3 sequence: CASSLAKTANTGELFF. The CDR3 region has the DNA TGTGCCAGCAGCTTAGCGAAGACGGCGAACACCGGGGAGCTGTTTTTT.